This T cell receptor (beta chain) was recovered during a study of T cells in Graves' hyperthyroidism and ophthalmopathy. The J segment lost 4 bases and the V segment lost 7 bases, leaving 15 bases of the junction unmatched. The CDR3 consists of 15 residues. Germline V gene lookup returns CDR1 SQVTM and CDR2 ANQGSEA. Amplification yielded TCR beta CDR3 regions, with RNA transcripts as the source. When the TCR CDR3 underwent first-round RT-PCR, the HTBI primer set was used. In TCRdb, the multiplex PCR reads were re-called with MiXCR into one record per CDR3 protein. Among approximately 370,000 distinct CDR3 sequences listed, 14% to 15% were seen once. Regarding this clonotype: Antigen unknown.

Regarding the study as a whole: Appearing also in blood were most of the thyroid clonotypes expanded above 0.001.

The sample comprised blood. The sequence derives from a woman aged 30 to 39 with Graves' hyperthyroidism. The chain recombines TRBV29-1 with TRBJ2-7; 8 nucleotides match TRBD2. This chain's CDR3 is CSATRGGGSKYEQYF. CDR3 in DNA: TGCAGCGCCACCCGGGGGGGCGGGAGTAAGTACGAGCAGTACTTC.